These 15 T cell receptor beta chains came from one sample sequenced in a study of shared clonotypes between healthy human individuals. The assay was immunoSEQ multiplex PCR, and TCRdb's table has in-frame clones only and misses some. This table has approximately 350,000 clones, approximately 97% appearing once. The sample consisted of memory CD8+ T cells sorted from blood. Subset indicated: CD45RO+ cells pooled with CCR7-negative TemRA cells. These receptors originate from a man aged 25-45 years in good health.

CDR3 nucleotides: TGCAGCTCCTGCCAAGGGGCGCTCCAAGAGACCCAGTACTTC. Its translation is CSSCQGALQETQYF. V gene TRBV29-1 combines with J gene TRBJ2-5, with a possible D match to TRBD1 (5 bases). Between the trimmed V and J ends, which lost 8 bases and 1 base, there was a span of 17 bases. The CDR3 contains 14 residues. CDR1 and CDR2 from the germline V gene are SQVTM and ANQGSEA.

This rearrangement joins TRBV5-1 to TRBJ2-1; 9 bases fit TRBD2. Trimming at V came to 3 bases and at J to 9 bases, leaving 10 bases not matched to a gene. This CDR3 is built from 15 residues. The germline V gene encodes CDR1 SGHRS and CDR2 YFSETQ. CDR3 sequence: CASSSGLAIPSEQFF. The CDR3 nucleotides are TGCGCCAGCAGCTCCGGACTAGCGATCCCTAGTGAGCAGTTCTTC.

J is TRBJ2-3 and V is TRBV10-3; D is possibly TRBD2 (6 bases). Between the trimmed V and J ends, which lost 0 bases and 2 bases, there was a span of 9 bases. In germline, CDR1 is ENHRY, CDR2 SYGVKD. The length of the CDR3 is 15 residues. The CDR3 spells CAISESRTNTDTQYF. CDR3 DNA sequence: TGTGCCATCAGTGAGTCCCGGACTAACACAGATACGCAGTATTTT.

J is TRBJ1-1 and V is TRBV6-5; D gene unclear. CDR3 length: 13 residues. V lost 6 bases to trimming and J lost 3 bases, with 11 bases between them. In germline, CDR1 is MNHEY, CDR2 SVGAGI. In nucleotides, the CDR3 is TGTGCCAGCAGACATTATAAGGACACTGAAGCTTTCTTT. It codes for CASRHYKDTEAFF.

This rearrangement joins TRBV5-6 to TRBJ1-1, with D possibly TRBD1 on 6 matching bases. CDR3 length equals 17 residues. The germline CDR1 and CDR2 sequences are SGHDT and YYEEEE. Trimming removed 4 bases from V and 4 bases from J, with 23 bases in between. The CDR3 nucleotides read TGTGCCAGCAGCCCCCCTATGCAGGGGACCGGGGGCACTGAAGCTTTCTTT. Translation gives CASSPPMQGTGGTEAFF.

With regard to this clone: Within the sample, other DNA sequences also encode this same CDR3. This chain links TRBV10-3 with TRBJ1-5; no clear D. The germline V gene has CDR1 ENHRY and CDR2 SYGVKD. V lost 0 bases, J lost 4 bases, and 7 bases lay in between. The CDR3 runs 14 residues. The CDR3 protein is CAISESKGNQPQHF. The CDR3 DNA reads TGTGCCATCAGTGAGTCGAAAGGTAATCAGCCCCAGCATTTT.

The chain joins TRBV7-9 to TRBJ2-1; D unresolved. Germline loops: CDR1 SEHNR, CDR2 FQNEAQ (reference sequence). The CDR3 has 15 residues. V was clipped by 5 bases and J by 0 bases, with 11 bases between them. The CDR3 DNA is TGTGCCAGCAGCCCCCTGGGTAGCTCCTACAATGAGCAGTTCTTC. Its protein is CASSPLGSSYNEQFF.

V gene TRBV7-8 combines with J gene TRBJ2-1; 11 bases fit TRBD2. Germline V gives CDR1 SGHVS, CDR2 FQNEAQ. Losses at the gene ends were 1 base for V and 5 bases for J; bases not matched to a gene: 16. This CDR3 has 20 residues. Here the CDR3 reads CASSLDRLAGFGTPDNEQFF. The CDR3 DNA sequence: TGTGCCAGCAGCTTAGACCGACTAGCGGGATTCGGAACACCGGACAATGAGCAGTTCTTC.

This clone was detected once. The chain uses TRBV27 and TRBJ2-1; 9 nucleotides line up with TRBD2. Germline loops: CDR1 MNHEY, CDR2 SMNVEV (reference sequence). With 7 bases clipped from V and 5 bases from J, the junction kept 3 bases outside the gene matches. This CDR3 region has 13 residues. The CDR3 loop is CASTSGINNEQFF. For the CDR3, the DNA is TGTGCCAGCACTAGCGGGATAAACAATGAGCAGTTCTTC.

The chain links TRBV14 to TRBJ2-1; D may correspond to TRBD1 or TRBD2 (5 bases each). Germline V gene sequence: CDR1 SGHDN, CDR2 FVKESK. This CDR3 is built from 16 residues. With 1 base removed from V and 4 bases from J, the gap between germline ends came to 14 bases. This CDR3 reads CASSQGGTENYNEQFF. The CDR3 nucleotides read TGTGCCAGCAGCCAAGGGGGGACGGAAAATTACAATGAGCAGTTCTTC. Together with reference TRBV14 and TRBJ2-1, the CDR3 gives the full variable domain: EAGVTQFPSHSVIEKGQTVTLRCDPISGHDNLYWYRRVMGKEIKFLLHFVKESKQDESGMPNNRFLAERTGGTYSTLKVQPAELEDSGVYFCASSQGGTENYNEQFFGPGTRLTVL.

The genes are TRBV10-2 and TRBJ1-1, with D unresolved. Trimming cost V 0 bases and J 0 bases, with 5 bases left between them. Germline-derived CDR1 and CDR2 are WSHSY and SAAADI. The CDR3 is 14 residues long. The CDR3 DNA reads TGCGCCAGCAGTGAGTCGACCCTGAACACTGAAGCTTTCTTT. It is translated as CASSESTLNTEAFF.

The V gene is TRBV5-1, the J gene TRBJ1-4; 7 bases map to TRBD1. CDR1 is SGHRS, CDR2 YFSETQ, per germline. With V trimmed by 0 bases and J by 4 bases, 6 bases remained unmatched. This CDR3 is 16 amino acids long. For the CDR3, the DNA is TGCGCCAGCAGCTTGGGGGACAGTTTTTTTAATGAAAAACTGTTTTTT. Its protein is CASSLGDSFFNEKLFF.

This chain connects TRBV7-9 to TRBJ2-2; D may match TRBD1 or TRBD2 (5 bases each). This CDR3 region has 15 residues. V lost 2 bases to trimming and J lost 5 bases, with 12 bases between them. Per germline, CDR1 SEHNR and CDR2 FQNEAQ (reference sequence). CDR3 protein: CASSLWGPQTGELFF. Written as DNA, the CDR3 is TGTGCCAGCAGCTTATGGGGACCGCAAACCGGGGAGCTGTTTTTT.

The rearrangement uses TRBV10-3 and TRBJ2-3; TRBD1 matches 10 bases. The V and J ends lost 4 bases and 5 bases, in that order; junction bases with no gene match: 9. The germline CDR1 and CDR2 sequences are ENHRY and SYGVKD. The CDR3 sequence is 16 residues long. The DNA of the CDR3 is TGTGCCATCAGTGGACGACAGGGGGCGGTGATAGATACGCAGTATTTT. Encoded protein: CAISGRQGAVIDTQYF.

About this clone: This sample also contains other DNA sequences that code for the same CDR3. The V call is TRBV11-2, the J call TRBJ2-7; D gene ambiguous. V shed 5 bases and J shed 3 bases, with 5 bases lying between them. CDR3 length: 11 amino acids. Looked up from germline, CDR1 is SGHAT and CDR2 is FQNNGV. CDR3 residues: CASSPSYEQYF. CDR3 nucleotide sequence: TGTGCCAGCAGCCCTAGCTACGAGCAGTACTTC.